Detailed here is one T cell receptor beta chain. Its antigen remains unidentified. TCR beta cDNA libraries had unique molecular identifiers. A single record per CDR3 protein comes from TCRdb applying MiXCR to the PCR reads. The repertoire holds 450,000 to 700,000 distinct CDR3 sequences, with around 44% as singletons. These data belong to a study of post-analysis software for immune sequencing data. The CDR3 contains 13 residues. Germline V gene lookup returns CDR1 SGHRS and CDR2 YFSETQ. Trimming cost V 3 bases and J 6 bases, with 12 bases left between them. Study-wide results and caveats: TRBV segments more frequent in patients than in controls numbered a few and included TRBV5-6, TRBV5-1 and TRBV20-1. Co-batched samples clustered tightly together by F measure. Significantly decreased normalized Chao1 diversity was recorded for multiple sclerosis patients relative to controls.

The clonotype was recovered from a girl aged 5-17 years with multiple sclerosis. The sample consisted of blood. This sequence joins TRBV5-1 and TRBJ1-2; a weak D match, TRBD1 (6 bases). CDR3 sequence: CASSWGAVDGYTF. In DNA form, the CDR3 reads TGCGCCAGCAGCTGGGGGGCAGTTGATGGCTACACCTTC. The entire variable domain, with the rest obtained from reference TRBV5-1 and TRBJ1-2, is as follows: KAGVTQTPRYLIKTRGQQVTLSCSPISGHRSVSWYQQTPGQGLQFLFEYFSETQRNKGNFPGRFSGRQFSNSRSEMNVSTLELGDSALYLCASSWGAVDGYTFGSGTRLTVV.